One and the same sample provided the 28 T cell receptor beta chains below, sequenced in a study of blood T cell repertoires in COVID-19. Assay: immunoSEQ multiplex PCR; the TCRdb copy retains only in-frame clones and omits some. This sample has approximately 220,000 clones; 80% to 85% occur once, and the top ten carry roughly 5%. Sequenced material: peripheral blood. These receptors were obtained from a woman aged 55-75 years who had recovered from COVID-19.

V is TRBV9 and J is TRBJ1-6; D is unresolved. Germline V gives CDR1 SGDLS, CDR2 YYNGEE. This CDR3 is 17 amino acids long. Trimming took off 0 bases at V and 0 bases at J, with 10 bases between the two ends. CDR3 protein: CASSVDPYSSYNSPLHF. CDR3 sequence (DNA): TGTGCCAGCAGCGTAGACCCGTATAGCTCCTATAATTCACCCCTCCACTTT. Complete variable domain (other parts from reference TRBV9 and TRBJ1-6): DSGVTQTPKHLITATGQRVTLRCSPRSGDLSVYWYQQSLDQGLQFLIQYYNGEERAKGNILERFSAQQFPDLHSELNLSSLELGDSALYFCASSVDPYSSYNSPLHFGNGTRLTVT.

CDR3 region: CASSLYSVVNTEAFF. The CDR3 DNA follows: TGTGCCAGCAGCCTCTATTCGGTCGTGAACACTGAAGCTTTCTTT. The J gene is TRBJ1-1, the V gene TRBV7-8; D not resolved. With 5 bases removed from V and 0 bases from J, the gap between germline ends came to 13 bases. The CDR3 is 15 amino acids. Germline CDR1 is SGHVS and CDR2 is FQNEAQ.

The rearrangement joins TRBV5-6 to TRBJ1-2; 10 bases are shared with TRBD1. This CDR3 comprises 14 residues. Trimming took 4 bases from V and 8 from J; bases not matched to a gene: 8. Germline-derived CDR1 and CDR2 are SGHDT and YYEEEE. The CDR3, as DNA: TGTGCCAGCAGCGGAGGGACAGGGGACCAAGGCTACACCTTC. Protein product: CASSGGTGDQGYTF.

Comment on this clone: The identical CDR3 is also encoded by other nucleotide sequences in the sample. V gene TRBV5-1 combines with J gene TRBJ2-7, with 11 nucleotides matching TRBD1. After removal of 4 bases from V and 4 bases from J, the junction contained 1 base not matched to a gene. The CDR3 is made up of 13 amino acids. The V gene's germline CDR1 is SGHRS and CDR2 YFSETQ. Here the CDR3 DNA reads TGCGCCAGCAGCGGGGACAGGGGGTACGAGCAGTACTTC. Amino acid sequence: CASSGDRGYEQYF.

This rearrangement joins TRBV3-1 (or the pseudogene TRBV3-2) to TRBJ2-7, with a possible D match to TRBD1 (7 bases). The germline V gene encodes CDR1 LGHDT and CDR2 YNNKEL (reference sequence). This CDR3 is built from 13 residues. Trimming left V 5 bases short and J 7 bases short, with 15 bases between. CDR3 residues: CASSDRAGGEQYF. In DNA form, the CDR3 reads TGTGCCAGCAGCGACAGGGCCGGGGGTGAGCAGTACTTC.

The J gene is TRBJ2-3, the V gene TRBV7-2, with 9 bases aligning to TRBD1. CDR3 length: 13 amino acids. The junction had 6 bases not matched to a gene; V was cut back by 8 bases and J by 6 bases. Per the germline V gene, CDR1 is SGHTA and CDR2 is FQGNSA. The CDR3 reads CASGLQGADTQYF. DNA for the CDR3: TGTGCCAGCGGGTTACAGGGGGCCGATACGCAGTATTTT.

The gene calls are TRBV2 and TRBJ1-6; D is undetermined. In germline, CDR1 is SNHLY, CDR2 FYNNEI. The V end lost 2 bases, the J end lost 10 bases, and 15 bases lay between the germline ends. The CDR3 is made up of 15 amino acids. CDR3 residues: CASSELVAARSPLHF. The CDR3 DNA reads TGTGCCAGCAGTGAATTGGTTGCTGCCCGGTCACCCCTCCACTTT.

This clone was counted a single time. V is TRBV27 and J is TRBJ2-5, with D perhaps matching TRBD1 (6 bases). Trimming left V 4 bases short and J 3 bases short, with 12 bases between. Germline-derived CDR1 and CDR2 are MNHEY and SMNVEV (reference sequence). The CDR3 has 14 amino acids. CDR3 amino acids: CASSSLQGEETQYF. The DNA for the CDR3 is TGTGCCAGCAGTTCCCTACAGGGAGAAGAGACCCAGTACTTC.

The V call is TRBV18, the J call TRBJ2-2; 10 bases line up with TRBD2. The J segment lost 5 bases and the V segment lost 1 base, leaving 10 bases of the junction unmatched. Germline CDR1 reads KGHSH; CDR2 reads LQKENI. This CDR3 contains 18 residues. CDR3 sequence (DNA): TGTGCCAGCTCACCACGTCCTAGCGGGGGCTTGGGAACCGGGGAGCTGTTTTTT. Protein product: CASSPRPSGGLGTGELFF. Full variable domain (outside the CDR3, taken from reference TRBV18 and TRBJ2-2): NAGVMQNPRHLVRRRGQEARLRCSPMKGHSHVYWYRQLPEEGLKFMVYLQKENIIDESGMPKERFSAEFPKEGPSILRIQQVVRGDSAAYFCASSPRPSGGLGTGELFFGEGSRLTVL.

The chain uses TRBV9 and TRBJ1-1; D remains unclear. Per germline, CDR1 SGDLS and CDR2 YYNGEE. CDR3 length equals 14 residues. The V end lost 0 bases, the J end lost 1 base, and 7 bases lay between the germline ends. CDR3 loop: CASSVDPQNTEAFF. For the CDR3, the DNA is TGTGCCAGCAGCGTAGACCCACAGAACACTGAAGCTTTCTTT.

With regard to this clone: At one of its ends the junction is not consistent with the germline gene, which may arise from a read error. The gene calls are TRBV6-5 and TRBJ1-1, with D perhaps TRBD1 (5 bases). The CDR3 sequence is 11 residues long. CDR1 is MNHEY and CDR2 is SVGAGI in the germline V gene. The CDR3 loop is CASSSGRGGIF. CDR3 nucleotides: TGTGCCAGCAGTTCCGGGCGGGGGGGGATCTTT.

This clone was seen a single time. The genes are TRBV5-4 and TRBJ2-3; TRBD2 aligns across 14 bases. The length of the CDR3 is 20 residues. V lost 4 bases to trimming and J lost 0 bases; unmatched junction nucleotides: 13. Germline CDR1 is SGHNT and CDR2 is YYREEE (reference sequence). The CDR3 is CASSPRGGLAGALSTDTQYF. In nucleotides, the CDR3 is TGTGCCAGCAGCCCCCGGGGGGGACTAGCGGGGGCGTTAAGCACAGATACGCAGTATTTT.

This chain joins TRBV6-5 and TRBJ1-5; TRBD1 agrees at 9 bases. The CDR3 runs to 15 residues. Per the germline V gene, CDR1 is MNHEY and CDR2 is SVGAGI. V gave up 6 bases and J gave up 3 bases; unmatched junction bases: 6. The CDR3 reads CASRGDRVLNQPQHF. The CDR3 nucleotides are TGTGCCAGCAGGGGGGACAGGGTCCTCAATCAGCCCCAGCATTTT.

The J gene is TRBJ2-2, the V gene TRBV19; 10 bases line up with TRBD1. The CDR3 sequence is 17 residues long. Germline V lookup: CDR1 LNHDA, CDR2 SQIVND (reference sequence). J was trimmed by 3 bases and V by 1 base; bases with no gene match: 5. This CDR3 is CASSIVKGQGYTGELFF. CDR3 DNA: TGTGCCAGTAGTATAGTTAAGGGACAGGGGTACACCGGGGAGCTGTTTTTT.

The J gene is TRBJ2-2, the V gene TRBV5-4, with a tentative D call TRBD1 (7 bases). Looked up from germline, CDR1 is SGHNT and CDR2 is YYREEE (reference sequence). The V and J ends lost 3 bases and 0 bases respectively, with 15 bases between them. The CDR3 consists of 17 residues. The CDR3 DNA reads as TGTGCCAGCAGCTCCCCGGGCGGGACAGCGAACACCGGGGAGCTGTTTTTT. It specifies CASSSPGGTANTGELFF.

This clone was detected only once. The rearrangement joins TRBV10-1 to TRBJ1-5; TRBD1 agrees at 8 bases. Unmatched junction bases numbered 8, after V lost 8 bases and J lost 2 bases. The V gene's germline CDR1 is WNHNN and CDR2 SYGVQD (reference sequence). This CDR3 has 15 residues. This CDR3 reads CASGQGRPRNQPQHF. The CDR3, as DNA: TGCGCCAGCGGACAGGGTCGCCCCCGCAATCAGCCCCAGCATTTT.

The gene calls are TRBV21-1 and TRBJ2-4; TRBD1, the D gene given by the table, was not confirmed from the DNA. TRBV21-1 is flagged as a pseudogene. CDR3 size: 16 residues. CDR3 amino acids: CASSKATGSAKNIQYF. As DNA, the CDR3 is TGTGCCAGCAGCAAGGCGACAGGTTCAGCCAAAAACATTCAGTACTTC.

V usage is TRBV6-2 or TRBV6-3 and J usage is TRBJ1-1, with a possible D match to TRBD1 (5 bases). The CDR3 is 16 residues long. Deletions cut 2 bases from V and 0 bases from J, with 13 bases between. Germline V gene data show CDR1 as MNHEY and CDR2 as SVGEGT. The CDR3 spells CASSYPQGSLNTEAFF. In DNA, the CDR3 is TGTGCCAGCAGTTACCCCCAGGGCAGCCTGAACACTGAAGCTTTCTTT.

The CDR3 coding sequence is TGTGCCAGCAGTTACTCTCGGACAGGACTGGACGAGCAGTACTTC. This encodes CASSYSRTGLDEQYF. The rearrangement uses TRBV6-5 and TRBJ2-7; 7 bases are a match to TRBD1. V shed 0 bases, J shed 5 bases, and the junction held 7 bases outside the gene matches. This CDR3 comprises 15 residues. The V gene's germline CDR1 is MNHEY and CDR2 SVGAGI.

CDR3 sequence: CASSSEGGEKLFF. DNA for the CDR3: TGTGCCAGCAGCTCGGAGGGTGGAGAAAAACTGTTTTTT. The chain is built from TRBV11-2 and TRBJ1-4; D gene uncertain. Germline V gene data show CDR1 as SGHAT and CDR2 as FQNNGV. V gave up 4 bases and J gave up 8 bases, with 11 bases separating them. CDR3 size: 13 residues.

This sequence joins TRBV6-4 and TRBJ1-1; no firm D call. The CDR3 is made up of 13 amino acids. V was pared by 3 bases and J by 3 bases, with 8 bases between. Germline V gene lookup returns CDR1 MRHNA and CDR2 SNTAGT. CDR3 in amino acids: CASSEGRDTEAFF. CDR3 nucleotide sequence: TGTGCCAGCAGTGAAGGGCGGGACACTGAAGCTTTCTTT.

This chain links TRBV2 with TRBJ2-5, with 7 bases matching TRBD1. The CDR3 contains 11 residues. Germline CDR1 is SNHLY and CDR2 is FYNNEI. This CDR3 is CASQGEETQYF. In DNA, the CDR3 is TGTGCAAGCCAGGGGGAAGAGACCCAGTACTTC.

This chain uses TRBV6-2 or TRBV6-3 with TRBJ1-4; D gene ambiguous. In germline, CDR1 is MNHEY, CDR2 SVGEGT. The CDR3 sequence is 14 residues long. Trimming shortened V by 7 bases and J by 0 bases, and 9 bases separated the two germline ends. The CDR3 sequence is CASNPQPTNEKLFF. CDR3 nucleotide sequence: TGTGCCAGCAACCCACAGCCAACTAATGAAAAACTGTTTTTT.

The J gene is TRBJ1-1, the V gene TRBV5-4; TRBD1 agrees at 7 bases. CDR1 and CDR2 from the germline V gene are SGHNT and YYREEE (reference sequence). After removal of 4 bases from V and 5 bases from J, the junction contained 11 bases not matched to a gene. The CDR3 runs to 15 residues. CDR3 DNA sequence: TGTGCCAGCAGCCCCGATCCAGGGGGAGGTACTGAAGCTTTCTTT. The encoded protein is CASSPDPGGGTEAFF. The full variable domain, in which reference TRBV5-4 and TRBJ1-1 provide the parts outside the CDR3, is ETGVTQSPTHLIKTRGQQVTLRCSSQSGHNTVSWYQQALGQGPQFIFQYYREEENGRGNFPPRFSGLQFPNYSSELNVNALELDDSALYLCASSPDPGGGTEAFFGQGTRLTVV.

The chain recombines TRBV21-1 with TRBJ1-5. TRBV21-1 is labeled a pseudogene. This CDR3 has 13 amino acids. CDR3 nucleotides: TGTGCCAGCAAGGGAGGGGGCAATCAGCCCCAGCATTTT. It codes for CASKGGGNQPQHF.

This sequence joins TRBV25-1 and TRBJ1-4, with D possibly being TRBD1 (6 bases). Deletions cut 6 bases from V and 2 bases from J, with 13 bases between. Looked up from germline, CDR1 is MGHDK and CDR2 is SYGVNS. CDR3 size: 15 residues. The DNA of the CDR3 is TGTGCCAGCAGAAACACAGGGTGGACTAATGAAAAACTGTTTTTT. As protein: CASRNTGWTNEKLFF.

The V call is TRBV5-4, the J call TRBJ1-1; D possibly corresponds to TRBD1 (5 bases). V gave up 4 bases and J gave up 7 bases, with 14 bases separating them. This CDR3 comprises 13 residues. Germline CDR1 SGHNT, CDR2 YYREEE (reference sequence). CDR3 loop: CASSGPGSGEAFF. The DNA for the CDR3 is TGTGCCAGCAGCGGCCCAGGGTCGGGTGAAGCTTTCTTT.

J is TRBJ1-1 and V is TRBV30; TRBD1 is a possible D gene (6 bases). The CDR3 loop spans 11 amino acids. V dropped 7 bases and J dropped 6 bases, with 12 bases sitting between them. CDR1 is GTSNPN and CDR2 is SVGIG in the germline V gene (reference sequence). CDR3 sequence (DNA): TGTGCCTCCAGGGGATTCTCTGAAGCTTTCTTT. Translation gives CASRGFSEAFF.